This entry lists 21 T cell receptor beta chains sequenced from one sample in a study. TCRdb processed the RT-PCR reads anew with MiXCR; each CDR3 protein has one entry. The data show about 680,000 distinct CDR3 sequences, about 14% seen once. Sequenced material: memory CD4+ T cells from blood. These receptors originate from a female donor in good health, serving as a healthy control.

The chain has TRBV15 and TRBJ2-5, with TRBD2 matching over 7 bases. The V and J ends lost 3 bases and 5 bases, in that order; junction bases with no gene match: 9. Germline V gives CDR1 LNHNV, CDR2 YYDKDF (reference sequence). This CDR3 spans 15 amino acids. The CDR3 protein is CATSRTSRSGETQYF. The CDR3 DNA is TGTGCCACCAGCAGGACTAGCAGGAGCGGTGAGACCCAGTACTTC.

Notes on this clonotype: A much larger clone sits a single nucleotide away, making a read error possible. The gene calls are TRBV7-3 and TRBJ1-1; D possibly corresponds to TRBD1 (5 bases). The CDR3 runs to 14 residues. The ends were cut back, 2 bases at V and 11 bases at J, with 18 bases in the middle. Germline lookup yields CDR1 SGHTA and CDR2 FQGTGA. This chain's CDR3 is CASSLDGAGGEAFF. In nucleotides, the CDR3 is TGTGCCAGCAGCTTAGATGGAGCCGGGGGGGAGGCTTTCTTT.

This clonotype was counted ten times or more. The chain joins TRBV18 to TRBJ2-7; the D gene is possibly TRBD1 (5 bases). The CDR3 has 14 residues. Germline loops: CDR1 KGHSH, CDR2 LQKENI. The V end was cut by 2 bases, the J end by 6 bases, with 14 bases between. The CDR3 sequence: CASSPAPGMGEQYF. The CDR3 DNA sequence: TGTGCCAGCTCACCAGCCCCAGGGATGGGCGAGCAGTACTTC.

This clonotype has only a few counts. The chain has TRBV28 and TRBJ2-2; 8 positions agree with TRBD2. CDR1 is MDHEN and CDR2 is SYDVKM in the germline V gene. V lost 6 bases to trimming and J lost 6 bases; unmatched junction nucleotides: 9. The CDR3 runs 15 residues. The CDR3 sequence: CASSPPGGTAGELFF. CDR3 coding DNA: TGTGCCAGCAGCCCCCCGGGAGGGACGGCCGGGGAGCTGTTTTTT.

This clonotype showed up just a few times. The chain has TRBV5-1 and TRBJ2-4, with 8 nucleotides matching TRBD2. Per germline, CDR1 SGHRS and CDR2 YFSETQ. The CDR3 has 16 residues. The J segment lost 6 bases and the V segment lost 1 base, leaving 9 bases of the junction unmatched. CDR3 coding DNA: TGCGCCAGCAGCTTGACTAGCGCGGGAGGTGGAAACATTCAGTACTTC. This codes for CASSLTSAGGGNIQYF.

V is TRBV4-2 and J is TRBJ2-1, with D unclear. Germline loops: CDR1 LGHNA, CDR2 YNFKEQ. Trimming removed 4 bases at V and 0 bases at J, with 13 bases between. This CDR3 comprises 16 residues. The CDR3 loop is CASSPDGDSSYNEQFF. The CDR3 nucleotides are TGTGCCAGCAGCCCTGATGGGGATAGCTCCTACAATGAGCAGTTCTTC.

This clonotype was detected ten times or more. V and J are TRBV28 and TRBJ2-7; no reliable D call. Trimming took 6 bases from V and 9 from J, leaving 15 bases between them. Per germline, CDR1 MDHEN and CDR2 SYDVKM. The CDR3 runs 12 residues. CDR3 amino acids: CASSSYVGRQYF. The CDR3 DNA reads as TGTGCCAGCAGCTCTTACGTGGGTCGGCAGTACTTC.

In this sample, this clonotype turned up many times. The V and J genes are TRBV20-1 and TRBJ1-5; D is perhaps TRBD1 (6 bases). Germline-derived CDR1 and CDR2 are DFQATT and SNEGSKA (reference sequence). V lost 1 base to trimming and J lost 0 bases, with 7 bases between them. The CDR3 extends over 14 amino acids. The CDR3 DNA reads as TGCAGTGCTAGAGGGACAGCTAGCAATCAGCCCCAGCATTTT. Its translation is CSARGTASNQPQHF.

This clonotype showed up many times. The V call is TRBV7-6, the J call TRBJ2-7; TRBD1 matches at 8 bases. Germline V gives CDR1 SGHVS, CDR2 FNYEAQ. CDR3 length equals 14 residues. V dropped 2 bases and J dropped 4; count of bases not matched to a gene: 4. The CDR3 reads CASSLQGAGYEQYF. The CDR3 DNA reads TGTGCCAGCAGCTTACAGGGGGCCGGGTACGAGCAGTACTTC.

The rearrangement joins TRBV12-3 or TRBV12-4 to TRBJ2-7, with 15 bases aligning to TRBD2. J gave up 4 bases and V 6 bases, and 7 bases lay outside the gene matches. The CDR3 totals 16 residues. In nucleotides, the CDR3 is TGTGCCAGCAGCCCGGGACTAGCGGGAGGAAAGTACGAGCAGTACTTC. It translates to CASSPGLAGGKYEQYF.

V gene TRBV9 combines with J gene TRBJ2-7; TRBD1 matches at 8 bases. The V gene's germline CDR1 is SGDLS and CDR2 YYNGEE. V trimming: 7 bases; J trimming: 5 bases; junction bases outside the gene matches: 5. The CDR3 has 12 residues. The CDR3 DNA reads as TGTGCCAGCGAAGGACAGGGCAACGAGCAGTACTTC. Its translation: CASEGQGNEQYF.

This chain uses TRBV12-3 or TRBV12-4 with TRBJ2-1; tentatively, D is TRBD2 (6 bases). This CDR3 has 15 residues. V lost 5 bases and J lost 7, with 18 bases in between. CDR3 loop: CASSPRGSGGNEQFF. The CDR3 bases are TGTGCCAGCAGTCCCCGTGGGTCCGGGGGAAATGAGCAGTTCTTC.

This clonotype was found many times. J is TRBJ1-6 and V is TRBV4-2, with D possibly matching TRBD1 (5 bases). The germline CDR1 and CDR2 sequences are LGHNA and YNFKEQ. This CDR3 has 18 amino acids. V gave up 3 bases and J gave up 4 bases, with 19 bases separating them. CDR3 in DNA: TGTGCCAGCAGCCAGGCGCCCAGAGGGGCAGGGTATAATTCACCCCTCCACTTT. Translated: CASSQAPRGAGYNSPLHF.

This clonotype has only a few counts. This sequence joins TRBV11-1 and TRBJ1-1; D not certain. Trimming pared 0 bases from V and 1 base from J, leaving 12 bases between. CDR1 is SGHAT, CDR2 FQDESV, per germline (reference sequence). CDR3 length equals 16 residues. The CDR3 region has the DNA TGTGCCAGCAGCTTAGCCCCGCCCAGGAGGAACACTGAAGCTTTCTTT. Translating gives CASSLAPPRRNTEAFF. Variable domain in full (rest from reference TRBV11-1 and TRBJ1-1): EAEVAQSPRYKITEKSQAVAFWCDPISGHATLYWYRQILGQGPELLVQFQDESVVDDSQLPKDRFSAERLKGVDSTLKIQPAELGDSAMYLCASSLAPPRRNTEAFFGQGTRLTVV.

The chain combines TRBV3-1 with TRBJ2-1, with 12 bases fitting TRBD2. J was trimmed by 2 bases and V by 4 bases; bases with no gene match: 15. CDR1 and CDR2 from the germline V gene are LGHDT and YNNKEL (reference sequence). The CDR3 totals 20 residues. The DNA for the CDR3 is TGTGCCAGCAGCCTTTGGGGGGCTAGCGGGAGGGATCGAACCTACAATGAGCAGTTCTTC. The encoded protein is CASSLWGASGRDRTYNEQFF.

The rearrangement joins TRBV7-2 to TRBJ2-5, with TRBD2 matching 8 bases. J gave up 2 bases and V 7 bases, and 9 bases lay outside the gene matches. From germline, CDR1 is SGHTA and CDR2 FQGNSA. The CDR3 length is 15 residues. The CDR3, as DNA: TGTGCCAGCACCTCCGGGAGGGGAATACAAGAGACCCAGTACTTC. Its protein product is CASTSGRGIQETQYF.

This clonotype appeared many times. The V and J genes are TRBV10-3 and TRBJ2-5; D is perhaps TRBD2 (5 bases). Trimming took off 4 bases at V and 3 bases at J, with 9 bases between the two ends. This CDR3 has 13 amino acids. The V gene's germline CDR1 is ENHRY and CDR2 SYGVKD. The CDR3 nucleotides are TGTGCCATCAGTGTTGCAGCGGAAGAGACCCAGTACTTC. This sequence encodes CAISVAAEETQYF.

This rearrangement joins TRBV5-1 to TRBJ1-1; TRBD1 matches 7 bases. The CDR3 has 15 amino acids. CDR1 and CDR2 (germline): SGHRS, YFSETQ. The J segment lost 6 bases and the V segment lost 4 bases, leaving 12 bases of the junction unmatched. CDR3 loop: CASSVSGTDTSEAFF. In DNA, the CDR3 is TGCGCCAGCAGCGTGTCCGGGACAGATACCTCTGAAGCTTTCTTT.

In DNA form, the CDR3 reads TGTGCCAGCAGCACCGGACTAGCGGGGAACACCGGGGAGCTGTTTTTT. It codes for CASSTGLAGNTGELFF. The V call is TRBV7-9, the J call TRBJ2-2; the match to TRBD2 covers 11 bases. Germline CDR1 reads SEHNR; CDR2 reads FQNEAQ (reference sequence). The CDR3 contains 16 residues. V lost 5 bases to trimming and J lost 1 base; unmatched junction nucleotides: 3.

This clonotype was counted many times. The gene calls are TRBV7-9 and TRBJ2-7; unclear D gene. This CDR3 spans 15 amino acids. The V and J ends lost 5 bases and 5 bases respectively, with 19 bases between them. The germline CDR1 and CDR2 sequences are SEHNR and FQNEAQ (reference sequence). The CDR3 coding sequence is TGTGCCAGCAGCCCACGTGGCCAAACTTGGAACGAGCAGTACTTC. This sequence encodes CASSPRGQTWNEQYF.

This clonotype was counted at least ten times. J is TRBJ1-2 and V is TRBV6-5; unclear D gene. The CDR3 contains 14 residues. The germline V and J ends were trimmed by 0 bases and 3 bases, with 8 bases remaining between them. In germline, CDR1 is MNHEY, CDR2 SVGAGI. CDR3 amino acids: CASSYSPGDYGYTF. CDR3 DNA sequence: TGTGCCAGCAGTTACTCTCCAGGCGACTATGGCTACACCTTC.